One sample yielded the 6 T cell receptor beta chains listed below, sequenced in a study of T cell changes during pregnancy in multiple sclerosis. Here immunoSEQ multiplex PCR was the method, and the copy in TCRdb shows in-frame clones only, minus some. The sample has 100,000 or so clones, 94% seen once. The source was peripheral blood, collected after pregnancy. The receptors here all came from a female donor in good health, enrolled as a control in a pregnancy study.

This chain joins TRBV19 and TRBJ2-7; 8 bases are a match to TRBD2. CDR3 length equals 14 residues. The germline gives CDR1 LNHDA, CDR2 SQIVND (reference sequence). V gave up 5 bases and J gave up 4 bases; unmatched junction bases: 7. The CDR3 sequence is CASSPLERGYEQYF. CDR3 coding DNA: TGTGCCAGTAGTCCATTAGAGCGGGGGTACGAGCAGTACTTC. Supplemented by reference TRBV19 and TRBJ2-7, the full variable domain reads DGGITQSPKYLFRKEGQNVTLSCEQNLNHDAMYWYRQDPGQGLRLIYYSQIVNDFQKGDIAEGYSVSREKKESFPLTVTSAQKNPTAFYLCASSPLERGYEQYFGPGTRLTVT.

This chain links TRBV6-1 with TRBJ1-5; D is unclear. Trimming took off 6 bases at V and 7 bases at J, with 10 bases between the two ends. Germline V gene data show CDR1 as MNHNS and CDR2 as SASEGT. The CDR3 extends over 12 amino acids. The CDR3 loop is CASRVGEQPQHF. The CDR3 DNA is TGTGCCAGCAGGGTCGGGGAACAGCCCCAGCATTTT.

J is TRBJ2-7 and V is TRBV2, with TRBD2 as a possible D gene (5 bases). Deletions cut 6 bases from V and 2 bases from J, with 8 bases between. Germline values: CDR1 SNHLY, CDR2 FYNNEI. CDR3 length equals 12 residues. CDR3 region: CASRAETYEQYF. CDR3 bases: TGTGCCAGCAGAGCGGAGACCTACGAGCAGTACTTC.

J is TRBJ2-5 and V is TRBV5-1, with TRBD1 matching 7 bases. Germline loops: CDR1 SGHRS, CDR2 YFSETQ. Germline trimming cut 0 bases from V and 0 bases from J; bases unmatched to any gene: 8. The CDR3 consists of 17 residues. CDR3 in DNA: TGCGCCAGCAGCTTGGGTCTGTCACAGGGGTACCAAGAGACCCAGTACTTC. Translated: CASSLGLSQGYQETQYF.

This chain joins TRBV5-1 and TRBJ2-1; possible D gene TRBD1, 6 bases. Looked up from germline, CDR1 is SGHRS and CDR2 is YFSETQ. The CDR3 runs to 15 residues. Trimming took 0 bases from V and 6 from J, leaving 13 bases between them. The CDR3 nucleotides read TGCGCCAGCAGCTTGGAAGGACAGCAGTTCAATGAGCAGTTCTTC. Residues: CASSLEGQQFNEQFF.

The chain is built from TRBV5-4 and TRBJ1-3; 9 bases map to TRBD1. Germline V CDR1 and CDR2: SGHNT, YYREEE (reference sequence). The V gene end was trimmed by 4 bases and the J gene end by 0 bases; junction bases not matched to a gene: 5. The CDR3 sequence is 16 residues long. This CDR3 reads CASSGGQGRSGNTIYF. CDR3 nucleotide sequence: TGTGCCAGCAGCGGGGGACAGGGTCGCTCTGGAAACACCATATATTTT.